This T cell receptor beta chain was retrieved from a study of blood T cell repertoires in COVID-19. At the level of the study: Researchers got acute and convalescent COVID-19 samples from the United States, Italy and Spain. Sources were T cells, B-cell-depleted T cells, or PBMCs; the material itself was cDNA or gDNA.

Authors' processing steps: Nucleated cell number was recorded as an estimate derived from reference gene primer amplification. Sequencing used immunoSEQ multiplex PCR; TCRdb keeps in-frame clones, though not all of them. D and trimming come from the DNA, and the V and J calls and clone size come from that table. Of some 150,000 clones in the sample, about 86% are singletons; the top ten hold 8.4%. The CDR3 loop spans 16 amino acids. CDR1 and CDR2 (germline): SGHDT, YYEEEE. The V gene end was trimmed by 4 bases and the J gene end by 4 bases; junction bases not matched to a gene: 10. This receptor was taken from a woman in her sixties with active or convalescent COVID-19. The rearrangement joins TRBV5-6 to TRBJ2-7; 11 bases are shared with TRBD1. The sample consisted of peripheral blood. In DNA form, the CDR3 reads TGTGCCAGCAGCGAACCCGGGACAGGGGGATTTTACGAGCAGTACTTC. This codes for CASSEPGTGGFYEQYF.